These 26 T cell receptor beta chains originate from one sample sequenced in a study of T cells in Graves' hyperthyroidism and ophthalmopathy (dated by TCRdb to the late 2010s). To prepare the library, multiplex PCR was applied. The data were produced on an Illumina HiSeq 2000. The TCR beta CDR3 regions were amplified from RNA transcripts. The first round of RT-PCR for the TCR CDR3 was performed with the HTBI primer set and the Qiagen OneStep RT-PCR kit. TCRdb reprocessing: public reads trimmed at Q25 with fastp, clones called with MiXCR, in-frame beta chains kept. CDR3 protein sequences are deduplicated, and each keeps its most common genes and DNA. A total of under 400,000 distinct CDR3 sequences appear in this sample, around a sixth of them only once. Approximately 33% of the sample is taken by the ten largest. The material sequenced was blood. Receptors were obtained from a man aged 25 to 40 with Graves' hyperthyroidism.

This clonotype was seen many times. The chain recombines TRBV12-3 or TRBV12-4 with TRBJ1-4, with TRBD1 matching 7 bases. This CDR3 has 15 residues. Trimming at V came to 4 bases and at J to 4 bases, leaving 6 bases not matched to a gene. Here the CDR3 DNA reads TGTGCCAGCAGTTCCAGGACAGGTTTTAATGAAAAACTGTTTTTT. This sequence encodes CASSSRTGFNEKLFF.

This clonotype occurred many times. The chain uses TRBV28 and TRBJ1-1; D call uncertain. In germline, CDR1 is MDHEN, CDR2 SYDVKM. Trimming pared 3 bases from V and 4 bases from J, leaving 9 bases between. The length of the CDR3 is 13 residues. For the CDR3, the DNA is TGTGCCAGCAGTTTTAGTGGGAGCACTGAAGCTTTCTTT. Translated, it gives CASSFSGSTEAFF.

This clonotype was counted only a few times. This chain joins TRBV6-1 and TRBJ2-3; D gene uncertain. The CDR3 loop spans 12 amino acids. CDR1 and CDR2 from the germline V gene are MNHNS and SASEGT. V shed 10 bases and J shed 6 bases, with 14 bases lying between them. The chain's CDR3 is CATGSNMDTQYF. The DNA of the CDR3 is TGTGCCACCGGGTCAAACATGGATACGCAGTATTTT.

The V gene is TRBV19, the J gene TRBJ2-1, with 8 bases aligning to TRBD1. This CDR3 contains 17 residues. After removal of 5 bases from V and 5 bases from J, the junction contained 14 bases not matched to a gene. Germline V gene sequence: CDR1 LNHDA, CDR2 SQIVND (reference sequence). Here the CDR3 DNA reads TGTGCCAGTAGTGCACCACAGGGGGTGGGGATCAACAATGAGCAGTTCTTC. Translating it yields CASSAPQGVGINNEQFF.

This clonotype has a handful of counts. The chain uses TRBV14 and TRBJ2-1, with D perhaps matching TRBD2 (5 bases). Germline V gives CDR1 SGHDN, CDR2 FVKESK. V was clipped by 4 bases and J by 4 bases, with 14 bases between them. This CDR3 is built from 15 residues. The CDR3 coding sequence is TGTGCCAGCAGCCTACTAGACCGGCAGTACAATGAGCAGTTCTTC. This gives the protein CASSLLDRQYNEQFF.

Notes on this clonotype: Given the absence of the conserved phenylalanine or tryptophan at the CDR3 end, a read error is likely. The chain combines TRBV20-1 with TRBJ2-1, with 9 bases that match TRBD2. The CDR3 consists of 15 residues. V lost 6 bases, J lost 6 bases, and 12 bases stayed unmatched. CDR1 and CDR2 from the germline V gene are DFQATT and SNEGSKA (reference sequence). The CDR3 DNA reads TGCAGTGCAAGCGGGGGCCGCGGGAGGGCCAATGAGCAGTTCTCC. Translating it yields CSASGGRGRANEQFS.

This clonotype was counted at least ten times. The rearrangement links TRBV6-5 to TRBJ2-5; TRBD1 aligns across 7 bases. The CDR3 is 17 residues long. CDR1 is MNHEY, CDR2 SVGAGI, per germline. After removal of 0 bases from V and 5 bases from J, the junction contained 12 bases not matched to a gene. The CDR3 loop is CASSYSGDSSYLETQYF. For the CDR3, the DNA is TGTGCCAGCAGTTACTCAGGGGACAGCTCGTATTTGGAGACCCAGTACTTC.

This clonotype was found a few times. This chain uses TRBV20-1 with TRBJ2-7, with D possibly being TRBD2 (6 bases). This CDR3 has 14 residues. Trimming left V 5 bases short and J 3 bases short, with 17 bases between. Germline assignment: CDR1 DFQATT and CDR2 SNEGSKA (reference sequence). This CDR3 is CSAQRVAEIYEQYF. The CDR3 nucleotides are TGCAGTGCTCAGAGGGTAGCGGAAATCTACGAGCAGTACTTC.

In this sample, this clonotype turned up a few times. The rearrangement joins TRBV5-6 to TRBJ2-2, with a possible D match to TRBD1 (5 bases). Germline CDR1 is SGHDT and CDR2 is YYEEEE. V shed 3 bases and J shed 5 bases, with 8 bases lying between them. The CDR3 has 13 residues. In nucleotides, the CDR3 is TGTGCCAGCAGCTCCAGGGAAACCGGGGAGCTGTTTTTT. Translating gives CASSSRETGELFF. Looking up the rest from reference TRBV5-6 and TRBJ2-2 gives the full variable domain: DAGVTQSPTHLIKTRGQQVTLRCSPKSGHDTVSWYQQALGQGPQFIFQYYEEEERQRGNFPDRFSGHQFPNYSSELNVNALLLGDSALYLCASSSRETGELFFGEGSRLTVL.

CDR3 protein: CSARAGAGADTQYF. The CDR3 bases are TGCAGTGCTAGAGCCGGGGCGGGGGCAGATACGCAGTATTTT. The chain employs TRBV20-1 and TRBJ2-3; 7 bases agree with TRBD2. Germline CDR1 is DFQATT and CDR2 is SNEGSKA (reference sequence). The V gene end was trimmed by 1 base and the J gene end by 4 bases; junction bases not matched to a gene: 5. The CDR3 loop spans 14 amino acids.

This clonotype has just a few counts. Just one base apart from a much larger clone, this may be a read error. The chain couples TRBV12-3 or TRBV12-4 to TRBJ1-1; no definite D call. V was trimmed by 6 bases and J by 1 base, leaving 6 bases between them. CDR3 length: 12 amino acids. The CDR3: CASRRKNTEAFF. The CDR3 DNA reads TGTGCCAGCAGGCGCAAGAACACTGAAGCTTTCTTT.

At least ten counts were recorded for this clonotype. The V gene is TRBV7-9, the J gene TRBJ2-7, with D unclear. CDR1 and CDR2 from the germline V gene are SEHNR and FQNEAQ (reference sequence). V lost 2 bases and J lost 5, with 16 bases in between. This CDR3 comprises 15 residues. DNA for the CDR3: TGTGCCAGCAGCTTATGGGCCCGCGTAGAGGACGAGCAGTACTTC. It is translated as CASSLWARVEDEQYF.

The V call is TRBV2, the J call TRBJ1-6; D is uncertain. The CDR3 is 13 residues long. Looked up from germline, CDR1 is SNHLY and CDR2 is FYNNEI. The germline V and J ends were trimmed by 4 bases and 5 bases, with 6 bases remaining between them. This chain's CDR3 is CASSGQNNSPLHF. The CDR3 nucleotides are TGTGCCAGCAGTGGCCAGAATAATTCACCCCTCCACTTT.

Only one count was recorded for this clonotype. This chain links TRBV20-1 with TRBJ2-3; 10 positions agree with TRBD2. Germline CDR1 is DFQATT and CDR2 is SNEGSKA (reference sequence). The length of the CDR3 is 14 residues. The J segment lost 6 bases and the V segment lost 4 bases, leaving 7 bases of the junction unmatched. For the CDR3, the DNA is TGCAGTGCTATGAAGCGGGAGGGCGGGGATACGCAGTATTTT. It specifies CSAMKREGGDTQYF.

This clonotype has more than one count but fewer than ten. The chain uses TRBV24-1 and TRBJ2-5, with D maybe TRBD1 (6 bases). With 4 bases removed from V and 4 bases from J, the gap between germline ends came to 9 bases. Germline lookup yields CDR1 KGHDR and CDR2 SFDVKD. The CDR3 totals 13 residues. The CDR3: CATSDPDRETQYF. The CDR3 nucleotides are TGTGCCACCAGTGACCCGGACAGAGAGACCCAGTACTTC.

This clonotype was seen ten or more times. This chain joins TRBV12-3 or TRBV12-4 and TRBJ2-3, with 9 nucleotides matching TRBD2. This CDR3 is 14 amino acids long. Trimming removed 6 bases from V and 1 base from J; junction bases left unmatched: 2. The CDR3 reads CASSLAGRTDTQYF. In nucleotides, the CDR3 is TGTGCCAGCAGCCTAGCGGGACGCACAGATACGCAGTATTTT.

For the CDR3, the DNA is TGTGCCACAGGACTAGCGGGAGACACCGGGGAGCTGTTTTTT. This encodes CATGLAGDTGELFF. The chain joins TRBV24-1 to TRBJ2-2; 13 bases agree with TRBD2. This CDR3 spans 14 amino acids. V lost 10 bases to trimming and J lost 3 bases; unmatched junction nucleotides: 1. Germline V gene lookup returns CDR1 KGHDR and CDR2 SFDVKD.

There are many counts of this clonotype. V gene TRBV12-3 or TRBV12-4 combines with J gene TRBJ2-3; possibly TRBD2 for D (7 bases). The CDR3 covers 19 residues. The ends were cut back, 6 bases at V and 1 base at J, with 26 bases in the middle. The CDR3 nucleotides read TGTGCCAGCAGCCCACCTCCGGGGGGCGTAACGGAACGCACAGATACGCAGTATTTT. Translation gives CASSPPPGGVTERTDTQYF.

This clonotype was recorded many times. This sequence joins TRBV11-2 and TRBJ2-2; 11 bases map to TRBD2. V lost 5 bases, J lost 6 bases, and 5 bases stayed unmatched. This CDR3 is built from 15 residues. CDR1 SGHAT and CDR2 FQNNGV come from the germline V gene. CDR3 sequence: CASSGISGRAGELFF. As DNA, the CDR3 is TGTGCCAGCAGCGGGATTAGCGGGAGGGCCGGGGAGCTGTTTTTT.

This clonotype occurred many times. This chain joins TRBV11-2 and TRBJ2-1, with D unresolved. Trimming shortened V by 4 bases and J by 8 bases, and 15 bases separated the two germline ends. Germline assignment: CDR1 SGHAT and CDR2 FQNNGV. CDR3 length: 14 residues. CDR3 nucleotide sequence: TGTGCCAGCAGCTCTGCCAAAGGCCGTCATGAGCAGTTCTTC. Protein sequence: CASSSAKGRHEQFF.

CDR3 sequence (DNA): TGCAGCGTTCGTGGAGGGCTGTCCACTGAAGCTTTCTTT. It translates to CSVRGGLSTEAFF. This sequence joins TRBV29-1 and TRBJ1-1; D gene unclear. Trimming stripped 5 bases from V and 4 bases from J, with 14 bases between. CDR3 length: 13 residues. Germline-derived CDR1 and CDR2 are SQVTM and ANQGSEA. The entire variable domain, with the rest obtained from reference TRBV29-1 and TRBJ1-1, is as follows: SAVISQKPSRDICQRGTSLTIQCQVDSQVTMMFWYRQQPGQSLTLIATANQGSEATYESGFVIDKFPISRPNLTFSTLTVSNMSPEDSSIYLCSVRGGLSTEAFFGQGTRLTVV.

This clonotype was picked up many times. CDR3 sequence: CAIQTGETEAFF. The CDR3 region has the DNA TGTGCCATACAGACAGGGGAGACTGAAGCTTTCTTT. This chain connects TRBV10-3 to TRBJ1-1, with 8 bases aligning to TRBD1. The germline V gene has CDR1 ENHRY and CDR2 SYGVKD. V shed 9 bases, J shed 5 bases, and the junction held 5 bases outside the gene matches. The CDR3 contains 12 residues.

This clonotype was counted between two and nine times. V gene TRBV3-1 combines with J gene TRBJ2-7, with TRBD1 as a possible D gene (6 bases). This CDR3 is built from 18 residues. From germline, CDR1 is LGHDT and CDR2 YNNKEL (reference sequence). With 3 bases removed from V and 5 bases from J, the gap between germline ends came to 26 bases. CDR3 in DNA: TGTGCCAGCAGCCACCATGGGCCGGGACATCTCGTGGGGCACGAGCAGTACTTC. Translation gives CASSHHGPGHLVGHEQYF.

This clonotype was seen only a few times. The J gene is TRBJ1-4, the V gene TRBV19; D is undetermined. The CDR3 extends over 14 amino acids. Germline loops: CDR1 LNHDA, CDR2 SQIVND (reference sequence). Trimming pared 6 bases from V and 6 bases from J, leaving 14 bases between. CDR3 sequence reads: CASSRMGGYEKLFF. CDR3 bases: TGTGCCAGTAGCCGAATGGGCGGATATGAAAAACTGTTTTTT.

This clonotype was counted a few times. The V call is TRBV20-1, the J call TRBJ1-2; 7 bases match TRBD1. The CDR3 consists of 14 residues. Germline V gene sequence: CDR1 DFQATT, CDR2 SNEGSKA (reference sequence). With 2 bases clipped from V and 8 bases from J, the junction kept 11 bases outside the gene matches. The DNA for the CDR3 is TGCAGTGCTAGACAATCCAGGGGGTTTGACGGCTACACCTTC. Protein: CSARQSRGFDGYTF.

This clonotype was seen at least ten times. This chain connects TRBV11-3 to TRBJ2-3; 10 bases match TRBD1. The V segment lost 8 bases and the J segment 5 bases; nucleotides outside the gene matches: 4. In germline, CDR1 is SGHNT, CDR2 YENEEA. CDR3 length: 13 residues. CDR3 in DNA: TGTGCCAGCCGAGGGACAGGGGTAGATACGCAGTATTTT. Its translation: CASRGTGVDTQYF.